A selection of T cell receptor beta chains follows, all from one sample in a study of early stage breast cancer tumors. Measured with immunoSEQ multiplex PCR; TCRdb has only the in-frame clones, and not every one. The sample lists about 14,000 clones; roughly three quarters were seen once. Sequences were obtained from normal breast tissue next to the tumor. Receptors originate from a person aged 45 to 60 with breast cancer. Each CDR3 is given with its conserved first and last residue. Fields, in order: clone size, J gene, CDR3 length, D gene, V gene, CDR3 protein, CDR3 DNA. A D gene is named only where the DNA matches it firmly. The size of a clone is reported for some rows only, either as once, few or many, or as a class for expanded clones.

clone_size: .
j_call: TRBJ1-1
cdr3_length: 13
d_call: .
v_call: TRBV2
cdr3_aa: CASSESRNTEAFF
cdr3_nt: TGTGCCAGCAGTGAATCCCGGAACACTGAAGCTTTCTTT

clone_size: .
j_call: TRBJ2-1
cdr3_length: 12
d_call: .
v_call: TRBV27
cdr3_aa: CASSLGGHEQFF
cdr3_nt: TGTGCCAGCAGTTTAGGTGGCCATGAGCAGTTCTTC

clone_size: .
j_call: TRBJ1-2
cdr3_length: 12
d_call: .
v_call: TRBV6-1
cdr3_aa: CASSERVRGYTF
cdr3_nt: TGTGCCAGCAGTGAACGTGTGAGAGGCTACACCTTC

clone_size: few
j_call: TRBJ2-7
cdr3_length: 15
d_call: TRBD2
v_call: TRBV7-2
cdr3_aa: CATQSRGGRAHEQYF
cdr3_nt: TGTGCCACCCAGTCGAGGGGCGGGAGGGCCCACGAGCAGTACTTC

clone_size: few
j_call: TRBJ1-2
cdr3_length: 13
d_call: .
v_call: TRBV6-6
cdr3_aa: CASSPGQGHGYTF
cdr3_nt: TGTGCCAGCAGCCCCGGCCAGGGGCATGGCTACACCTTC

clone_size: .
j_call: TRBJ1-5
cdr3_length: 13
d_call: TRBD1
v_call: TRBV6-4
cdr3_aa: CASSEYRGQPQHF
cdr3_nt: TGTGCCAGCAGCGAGTACAGGGGACAGCCCCAGCATTTT

clone_size: .
j_call: TRBJ2-1
cdr3_length: 15
d_call: TRBD2
v_call: TRBV27
cdr3_aa: CANSFLAGAYNEQFF
cdr3_nt: TGTGCCAACAGTTTCCTAGCGGGTGCCTACAATGAGCAGTTCTTC

clone_size: few
j_call: TRBJ2-1
cdr3_length: 14
d_call: .
v_call: TRBV7-9
cdr3_aa: CASSSSLLSGEQFF
cdr3_nt: TGTGCCAGCAGCTCGAGCCTACTCTCCGGGGAGCAGTTCTTC

clone_size: .
j_call: TRBJ1-1
cdr3_length: 15
d_call: TRBD1
v_call: TRBV7-2
cdr3_aa: CASSREGQGALEAFF
cdr3_nt: TGTGCCAGCAGCCGAGAGGGACAGGGGGCTCTCGAAGCTTTCTTT

clone_size: .
j_call: TRBJ1-5
cdr3_length: 14
d_call: .
v_call: TRBV27
cdr3_aa: CASSGQGKNQPQHF
cdr3_nt: TGTGCCAGCAGTGGCCAGGGCAAAAATCAGCCCCAGCATTTT

clone_size: .
j_call: TRBJ2-3
cdr3_length: 17
d_call: .
v_call: TRBV5-4
cdr3_aa: CASSSTRGSDGTDTQYF
cdr3_nt: TGTGCCAGCAGCTCCACAAGGGGCTCCGACGGTACAGATACGCAGTATTTT

clone_size: .
j_call: TRBJ2-7
cdr3_length: 17
d_call: .
v_call: TRBV5-4
cdr3_aa: CASSLARGSGGVNEQYF
cdr3_nt: TGTGCCAGCAGCTTGGCCCGGGGCAGCGGAGGAGTAAACGAGCAGTACTTC

clone_size: once
j_call: TRBJ2-1
cdr3_length: 12
d_call: .
v_call: TRBV2
cdr3_aa: CASAGLDNEQFF
cdr3_nt: TGTGCCAGTGCGGGACTCGACAATGAGCAGTTCTTC

clone_size: .
j_call: TRBJ2-3
cdr3_length: 14
d_call: .
v_call: TRBV18
cdr3_aa: CASSPPGSADTQYF
cdr3_nt: TGTGCCAGCTCACCACCCGGGAGTGCAGATACGCAGTATTTT

clone_size: once
j_call: TRBJ1-2
cdr3_length: 14
d_call: TRBD1
v_call: TRBV10-3
cdr3_aa: CAISGQGEPYGYTF
cdr3_nt: TGTGCCATCAGCGGACAGGGTGAACCATATGGCTACACCTTC

clone_size: .
j_call: TRBJ2-6
cdr3_length: 18
d_call: .
v_call: TRBV23-1
cdr3_aa: CASSQYAGARTGANVLTF
cdr3_nt: TGCGCCAGCAGTCAATACGCAGGTGCCCGGACTGGGGCCAACGTCCTGACTTTC

clone_size: .
j_call: TRBJ2-1
cdr3_length: 15
d_call: TRBD2
v_call: TRBV5-4
cdr3_aa: CASRFAGGLYNEQFF
cdr3_nt: TGTGCCAGCAGGTTTGCGGGGGGCTTGTACAATGAGCAGTTCTTC

clone_size: once
j_call: TRBJ1-4
cdr3_length: 17
d_call: .
v_call: TRBV5-7
cdr3_aa: CASSGWGAGEGNEKLFF
cdr3_nt: TGTGCCAGCAGCGGGTGGGGGGCAGGGGAAGGGAATGAAAAACTGTTTTTT

clone_size: .
j_call: TRBJ2-2
cdr3_length: 15
d_call: .
v_call: TRBV5-1
cdr3_aa: CASSLGLDNTGELFF
cdr3_nt: TGCGCCAGCAGCTTGGGGCTAGATAACACCGGGGAGCTGTTTTTT

clone_size: once
j_call: TRBJ1-1
cdr3_length: 14
d_call: .
v_call: TRBV6-5
cdr3_aa: CASSSLTGKTEAFF
cdr3_nt: TGTGCCAGCAGTTCCTTAACAGGGAAAACTGAAGCTTTCTTT

clone_size: .
j_call: TRBJ1-2
cdr3_length: 14
d_call: TRBD1
v_call: TRBV28
cdr3_aa: CASSSTTGVYGYTF
cdr3_nt: TGTGCCAGCAGTTCGACCACAGGGGTATATGGCTACACCTTC

clone_size: .
j_call: TRBJ2-2
cdr3_length: 13
d_call: .
v_call: TRBV7-2
cdr3_aa: CASSRVATGELFF
cdr3_nt: TGTGCCAGCAGCAGGGTGGCTACCGGGGAGCTGTTTTTT

clone_size: .
j_call: TRBJ2-3
cdr3_length: 14
d_call: TRBD2
v_call: TRBV5-6
cdr3_aa: CASSKEAGRNTQYF
cdr3_nt: TGTGCCAGCAGCAAAGAAGCGGGGAGGAATACGCAGTATTTT

clone_size: .
j_call: TRBJ1-5
cdr3_length: 17
d_call: .
v_call: TRBV6-7
cdr3_aa: CASSYSNPGISNQPQHF
cdr3_nt: TGTGCCAGCAGTTACTCGAATCCAGGAATTAGCAATCAGCCCCAGCATTTT

clone_size: .
j_call: TRBJ2-3
cdr3_length: 15
d_call: .
v_call: TRBV5-1
cdr3_aa: CASSLARGGRDTQYF
cdr3_nt: TGCGCCAGCAGCTTGGCAAGGGGGGGCCGGGATACGCAGTATTTT

clone_size: .
j_call: TRBJ1-2
cdr3_length: 12
d_call: .
v_call: TRBV5-8
cdr3_aa: CASTFGPGGYTF
cdr3_nt: .

clone_size: .
j_call: TRBJ2-5
cdr3_length: 15
d_call: TRBD2
v_call: TRBV7-8
cdr3_aa: CASSQTSGREETQYF
cdr3_nt: TGTGCCAGCAGCCAAACTAGCGGGAGAGAAGAGACCCAGTACTTC